This TCR beta chain was captured by sequencing in a study of blood T cell repertoires in COVID-19. The germline CDR1 and CDR2 sequences are SQVTM and ANQGSEA. This CDR3 has 14 amino acids. The V and J ends lost 6 bases and 5 bases, in that order; junction bases with no gene match: 11. Clones were sequenced by immunoSEQ multiplex PCR, and TCRdb holds only the in-frame ones, with some missing. Of 200,000 to 300,000 clones in the sample, 87% were seen once. V and J are TRBV29-1 and TRBJ1-1, with TRBD1 matching 8 bases. The receptor's source is a woman in her 40s who had recovered from COVID-19. Sequencing was carried out using peripheral blood. This chain's CDR3 is CSVPRQGARTEAFF. In nucleotides, the CDR3 is TGCAGCGTCCCAAGGCAGGGGGCAAGGACTGAAGCTTTCTTT.